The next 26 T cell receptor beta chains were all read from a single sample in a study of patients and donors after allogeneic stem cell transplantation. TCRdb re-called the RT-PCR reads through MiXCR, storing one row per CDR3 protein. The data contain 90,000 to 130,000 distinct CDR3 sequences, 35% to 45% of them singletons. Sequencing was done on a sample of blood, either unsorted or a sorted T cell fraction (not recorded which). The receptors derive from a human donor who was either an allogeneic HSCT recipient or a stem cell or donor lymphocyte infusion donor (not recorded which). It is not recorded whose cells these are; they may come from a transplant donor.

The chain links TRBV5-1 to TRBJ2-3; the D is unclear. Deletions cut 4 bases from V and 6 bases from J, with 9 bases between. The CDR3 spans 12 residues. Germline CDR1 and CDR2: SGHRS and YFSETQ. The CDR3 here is CASSTDSDTQYF. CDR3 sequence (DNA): TGCGCCAGCAGCACCGACTCGGATACGCAGTATTTT.

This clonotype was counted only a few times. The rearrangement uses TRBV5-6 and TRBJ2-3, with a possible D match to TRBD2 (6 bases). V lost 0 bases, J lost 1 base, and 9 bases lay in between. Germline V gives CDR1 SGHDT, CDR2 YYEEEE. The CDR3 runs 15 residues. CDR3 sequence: CASSLDGSGTDTQYF. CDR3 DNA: TGTGCCAGCAGCTTGGACGGGAGTGGCACAGATACGCAGTATTTT.

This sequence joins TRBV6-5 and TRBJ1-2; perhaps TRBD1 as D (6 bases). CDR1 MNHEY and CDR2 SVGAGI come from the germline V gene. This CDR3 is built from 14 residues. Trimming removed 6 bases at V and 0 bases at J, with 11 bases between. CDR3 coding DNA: TGTGCCAGCAGATTCGGACAGTCTAACTATGGCTACACCTTC. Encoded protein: CASRFGQSNYGYTF.

DNA of the CDR3: TGTGCCAGCAGCTTAGAGGGACAGCTTAGCAATCAGCCCCAGCATTTT. It translates to CASSLEGQLSNQPQHF. The V and J genes are TRBV7-9 and TRBJ1-5, with TRBD1 matching over 7 bases. The CDR3 is 16 amino acids. The germline CDR1 and CDR2 sequences are SEHNR and FQNEAQ (reference sequence). Unmatched junction bases numbered 3, after V lost 1 base and J lost 0 bases.

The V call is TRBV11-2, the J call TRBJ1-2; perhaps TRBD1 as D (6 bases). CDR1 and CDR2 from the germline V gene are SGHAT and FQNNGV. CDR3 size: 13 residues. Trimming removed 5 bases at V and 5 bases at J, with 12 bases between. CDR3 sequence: CASSRNRDYGYTF. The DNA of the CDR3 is TGTGCCAGCAGCCGAAACAGGGATTATGGCTACACCTTC.

The CDR3: CASSDPDRNNQPQHF. CDR3 coding DNA: TGTGCCAGCAGTGACCCGGACAGGAACAATCAGCCCCAGCATTTT. The chain joins TRBV6-4 to TRBJ1-5; 7 bases fit TRBD1. Germline V gives CDR1 MRHNA, CDR2 SNTAGT. The CDR3 consists of 15 residues. V trimming: 2 bases; J trimming: 3 bases; junction bases outside the gene matches: 4.

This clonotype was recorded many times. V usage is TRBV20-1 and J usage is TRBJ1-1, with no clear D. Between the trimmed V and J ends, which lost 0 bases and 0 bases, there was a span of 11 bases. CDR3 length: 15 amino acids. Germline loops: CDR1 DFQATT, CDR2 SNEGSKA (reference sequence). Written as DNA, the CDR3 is TGCAGTGCTAGAGACAACCTGGGGATGAACACTGAAGCTTTCTTT. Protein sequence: CSARDNLGMNTEAFF.

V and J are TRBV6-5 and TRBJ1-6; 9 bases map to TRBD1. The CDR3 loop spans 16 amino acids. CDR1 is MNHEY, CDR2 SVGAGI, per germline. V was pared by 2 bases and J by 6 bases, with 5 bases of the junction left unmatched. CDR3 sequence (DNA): TGTGCCAGCAGTTACCAAGGACAGGGGCGTAATTCACCCCTCCACTTT. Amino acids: CASSYQGQGRNSPLHF.

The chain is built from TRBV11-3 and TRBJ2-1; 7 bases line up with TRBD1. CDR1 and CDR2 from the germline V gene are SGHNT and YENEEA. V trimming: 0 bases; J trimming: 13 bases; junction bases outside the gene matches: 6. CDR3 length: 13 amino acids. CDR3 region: CASSLDTGQVQFF. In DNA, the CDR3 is TGTGCCAGCAGCTTAGATACAGGACAGGTACAGTTCTTC.

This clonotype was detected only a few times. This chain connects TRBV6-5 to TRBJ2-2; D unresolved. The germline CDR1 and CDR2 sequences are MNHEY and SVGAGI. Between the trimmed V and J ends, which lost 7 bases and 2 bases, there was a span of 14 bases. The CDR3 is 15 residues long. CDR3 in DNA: TGTGCCAGCAACTTGAACCGTGTCAACACCGGGGAGCTGTTTTTT. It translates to CASNLNRVNTGELFF.

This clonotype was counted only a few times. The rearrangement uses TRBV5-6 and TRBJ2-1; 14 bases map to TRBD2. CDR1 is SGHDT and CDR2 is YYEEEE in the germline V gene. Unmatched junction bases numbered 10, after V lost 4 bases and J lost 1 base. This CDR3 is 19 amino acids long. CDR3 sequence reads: CASSHLGTSGRLSYNEQFF. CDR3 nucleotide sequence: TGTGCCAGCAGCCACTTGGGGACTAGCGGGAGATTATCCTACAATGAGCAGTTCTTC.

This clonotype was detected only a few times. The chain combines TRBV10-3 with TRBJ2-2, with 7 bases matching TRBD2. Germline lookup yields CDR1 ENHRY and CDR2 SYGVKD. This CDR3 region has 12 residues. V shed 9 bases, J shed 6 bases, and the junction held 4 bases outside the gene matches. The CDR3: CAITSAAGELFF. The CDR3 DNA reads TGTGCCATAACTAGCGCGGCCGGGGAGCTGTTTTTT.

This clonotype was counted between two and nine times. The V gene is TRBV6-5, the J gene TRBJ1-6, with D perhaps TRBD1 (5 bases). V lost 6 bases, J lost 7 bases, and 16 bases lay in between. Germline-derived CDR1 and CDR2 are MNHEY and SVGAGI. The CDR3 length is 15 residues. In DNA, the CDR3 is TGTGCCAGCAGCCCCCAGGGCCCCAAGAATTCACCCCTCCACTTT. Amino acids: CASSPQGPKNSPLHF.

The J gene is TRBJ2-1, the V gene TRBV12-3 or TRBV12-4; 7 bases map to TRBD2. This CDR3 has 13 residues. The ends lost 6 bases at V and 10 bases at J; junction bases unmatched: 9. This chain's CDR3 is CASSNRDYGEQFF. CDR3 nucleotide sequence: TGTGCCAGCAGCAACCGGGACTATGGGGAGCAGTTCTTC.

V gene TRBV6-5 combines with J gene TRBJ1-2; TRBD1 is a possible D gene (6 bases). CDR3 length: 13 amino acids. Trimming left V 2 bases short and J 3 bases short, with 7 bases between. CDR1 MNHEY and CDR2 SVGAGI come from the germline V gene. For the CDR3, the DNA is TGTGCCAGCAGTTACCACAGGGACTATGGCTACACCTTC. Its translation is CASSYHRDYGYTF.

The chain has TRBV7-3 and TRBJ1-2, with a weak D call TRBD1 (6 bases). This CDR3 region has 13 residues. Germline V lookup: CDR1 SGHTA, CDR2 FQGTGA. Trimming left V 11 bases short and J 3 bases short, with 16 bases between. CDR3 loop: CAPDRRGDYGYTF. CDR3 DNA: TGTGCCCCCGACAGGCGAGGCGACTATGGCTACACCTTC.

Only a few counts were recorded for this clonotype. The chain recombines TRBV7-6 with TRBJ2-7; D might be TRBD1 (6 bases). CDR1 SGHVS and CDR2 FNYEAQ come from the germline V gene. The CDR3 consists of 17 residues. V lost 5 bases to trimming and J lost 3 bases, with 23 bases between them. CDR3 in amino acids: CASSPTARPGEFYEQYF. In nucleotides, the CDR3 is TGTGCCAGCAGCCCCACCGCGAGGCCAGGGGAGTTCTACGAGCAGTACTTC.

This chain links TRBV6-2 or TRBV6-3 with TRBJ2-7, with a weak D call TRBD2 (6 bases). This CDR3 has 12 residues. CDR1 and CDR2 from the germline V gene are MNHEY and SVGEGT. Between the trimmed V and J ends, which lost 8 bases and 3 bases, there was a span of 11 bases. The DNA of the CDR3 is TGTGCCAGCTCGCGGGATTACTACGAGCAGTACTTC. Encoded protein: CASSRDYYEQYF.

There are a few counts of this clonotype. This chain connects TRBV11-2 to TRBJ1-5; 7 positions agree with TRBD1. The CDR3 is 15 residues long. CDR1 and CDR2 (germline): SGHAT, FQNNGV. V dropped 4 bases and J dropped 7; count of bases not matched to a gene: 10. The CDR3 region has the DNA TGTGCCAGCAGCTCCACAGCCGGGACAGACCAGCCCCAGCATTTT. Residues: CASSSTAGTDQPQHF.

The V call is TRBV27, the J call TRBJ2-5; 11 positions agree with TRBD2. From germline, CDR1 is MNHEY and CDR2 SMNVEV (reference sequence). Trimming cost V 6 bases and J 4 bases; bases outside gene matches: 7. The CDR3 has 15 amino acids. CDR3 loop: CASSQLAGVRETQYF. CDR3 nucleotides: TGTGCCAGCAGCCAACTAGCGGGAGTGCGAGAGACCCAGTACTTC.

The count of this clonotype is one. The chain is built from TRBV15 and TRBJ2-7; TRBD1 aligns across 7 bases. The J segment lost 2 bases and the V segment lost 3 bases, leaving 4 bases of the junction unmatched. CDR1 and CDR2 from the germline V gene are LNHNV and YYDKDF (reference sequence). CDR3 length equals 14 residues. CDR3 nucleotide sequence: TGTGCCACCAGCAGGGGGGACAGACCCTACGAGCAGTACTTC. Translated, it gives CATSRGDRPYEQYF.

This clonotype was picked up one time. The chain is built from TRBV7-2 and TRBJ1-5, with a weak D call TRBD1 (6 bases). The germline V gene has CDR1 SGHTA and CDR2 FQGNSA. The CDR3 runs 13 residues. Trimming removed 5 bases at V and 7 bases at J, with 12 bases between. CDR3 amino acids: CASSEDSTQPQHF. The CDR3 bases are TGTGCCAGCAGCGAGGACAGTACCCAGCCCCAGCATTTT.

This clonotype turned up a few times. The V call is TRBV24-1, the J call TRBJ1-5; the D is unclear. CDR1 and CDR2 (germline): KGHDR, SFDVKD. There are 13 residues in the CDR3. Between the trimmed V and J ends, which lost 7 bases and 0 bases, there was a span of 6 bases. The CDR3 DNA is TGTGCCACCAGCAAGACTAGCAATCAGCCCCAGCATTTT. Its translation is CATSKTSNQPQHF.

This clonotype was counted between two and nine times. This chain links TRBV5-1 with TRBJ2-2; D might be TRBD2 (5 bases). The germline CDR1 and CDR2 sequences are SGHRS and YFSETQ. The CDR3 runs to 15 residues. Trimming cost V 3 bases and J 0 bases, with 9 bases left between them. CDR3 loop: CASSWRNTNTGELFF. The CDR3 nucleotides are TGCGCCAGCAGCTGGAGGAACACGAACACCGGGGAGCTGTTTTTT.

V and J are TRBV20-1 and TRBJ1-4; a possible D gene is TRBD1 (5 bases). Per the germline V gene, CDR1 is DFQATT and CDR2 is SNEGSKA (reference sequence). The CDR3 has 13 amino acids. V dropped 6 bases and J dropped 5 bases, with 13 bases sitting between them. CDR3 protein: CSAPWDGNEKLFF. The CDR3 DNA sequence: TGCAGTGCCCCTTGGGACGGGAATGAAAAACTGTTTTTT.

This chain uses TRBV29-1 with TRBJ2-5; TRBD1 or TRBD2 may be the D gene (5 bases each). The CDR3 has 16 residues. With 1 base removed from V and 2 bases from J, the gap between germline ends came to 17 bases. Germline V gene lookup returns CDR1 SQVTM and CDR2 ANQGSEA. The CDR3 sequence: CSVEGVNGAIQETQYF. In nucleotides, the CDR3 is TGCAGCGTTGAAGGGGTGAACGGGGCTATACAAGAGACCCAGTACTTC.